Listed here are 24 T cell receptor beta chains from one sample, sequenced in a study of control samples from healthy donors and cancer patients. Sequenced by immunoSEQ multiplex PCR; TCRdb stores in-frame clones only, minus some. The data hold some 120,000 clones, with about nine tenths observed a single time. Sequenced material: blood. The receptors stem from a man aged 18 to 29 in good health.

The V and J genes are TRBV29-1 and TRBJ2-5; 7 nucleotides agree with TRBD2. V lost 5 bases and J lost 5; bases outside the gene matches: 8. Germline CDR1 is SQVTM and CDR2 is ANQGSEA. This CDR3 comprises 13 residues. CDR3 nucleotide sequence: TGCAGCGTTCAGACTAGCTCGCGGGAGACCCAGTACTTC. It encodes CSVQTSSRETQYF.

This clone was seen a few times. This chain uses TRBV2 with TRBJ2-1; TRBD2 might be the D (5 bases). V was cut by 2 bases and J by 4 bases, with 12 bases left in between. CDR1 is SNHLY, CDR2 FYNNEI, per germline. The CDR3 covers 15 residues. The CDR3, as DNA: TGTGCCAGCAGTGAACTTACTAGTTTTTACAATGAGCAGTTCTTC. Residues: CASSELTSFYNEQFF.

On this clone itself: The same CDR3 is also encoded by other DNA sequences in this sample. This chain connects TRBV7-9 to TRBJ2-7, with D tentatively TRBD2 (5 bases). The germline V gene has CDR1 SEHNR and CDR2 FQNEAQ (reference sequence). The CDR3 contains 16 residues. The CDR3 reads CASSLDLSRETYEQYV. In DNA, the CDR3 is TGCGCCAGCAGCTTAGATCTTAGTCGGGAAACCTACGAGCAGTACGTC.

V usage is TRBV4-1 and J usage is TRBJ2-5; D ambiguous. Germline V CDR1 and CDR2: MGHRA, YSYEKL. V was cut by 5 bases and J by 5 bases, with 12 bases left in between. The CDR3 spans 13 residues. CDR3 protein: CASSAFAAETQYF. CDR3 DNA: TGCGCCAGCAGCGCCTTCGCAGCCGAGACCCAGTACTTC.

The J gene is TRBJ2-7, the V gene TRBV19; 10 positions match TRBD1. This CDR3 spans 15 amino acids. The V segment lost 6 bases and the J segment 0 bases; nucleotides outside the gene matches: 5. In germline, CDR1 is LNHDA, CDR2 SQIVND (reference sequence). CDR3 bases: TGTGCCAGTAGCACGACAGGGGGCCTCTCCTACGAGCAGTACTTC. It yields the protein CASSTTGGLSYEQYF.

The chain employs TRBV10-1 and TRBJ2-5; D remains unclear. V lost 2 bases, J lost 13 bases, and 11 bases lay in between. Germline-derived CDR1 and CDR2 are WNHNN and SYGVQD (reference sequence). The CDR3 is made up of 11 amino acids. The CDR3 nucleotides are TGCGCCAGCAGTGAGCGTGGAATTTTGTACTTC. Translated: CASSERGILYF.

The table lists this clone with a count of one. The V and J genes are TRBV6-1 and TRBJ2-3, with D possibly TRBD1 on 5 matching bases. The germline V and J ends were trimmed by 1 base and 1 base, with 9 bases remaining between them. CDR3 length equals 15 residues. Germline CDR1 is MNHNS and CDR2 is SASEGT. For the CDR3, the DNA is TGTGCCAGCAGTGAAGGGCAGGGCCGCACAGATACGCAGTATTTT. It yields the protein CASSEGQGRTDTQYF.

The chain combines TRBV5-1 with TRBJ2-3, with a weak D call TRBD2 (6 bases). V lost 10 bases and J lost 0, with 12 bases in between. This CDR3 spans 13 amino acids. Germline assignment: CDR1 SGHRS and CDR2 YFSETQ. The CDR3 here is CAGRETSTDTQYF. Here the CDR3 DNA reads TGCGCCGGTCGGGAGACTAGCACAGATACGCAGTATTTT.

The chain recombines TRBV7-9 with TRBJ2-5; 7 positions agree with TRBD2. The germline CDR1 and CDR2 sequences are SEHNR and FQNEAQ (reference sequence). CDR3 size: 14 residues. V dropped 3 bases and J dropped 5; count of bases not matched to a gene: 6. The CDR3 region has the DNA TGTGCCAGCAGCTTTTTGGGGGGGTTTGAGACCCAGTACTTC. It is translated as CASSFLGGFETQYF. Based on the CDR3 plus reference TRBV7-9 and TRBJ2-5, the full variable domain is DTGVSQNPRHKITKRGQNVTFRCDPISEHNRLYWYRQTLGQGPEFLTYFQNEAQLEKSRLLSDRFSAERPKGSFSTLEIQRTEQGDSAMYLCASSFLGGFETQYFGPGTRLLVL.

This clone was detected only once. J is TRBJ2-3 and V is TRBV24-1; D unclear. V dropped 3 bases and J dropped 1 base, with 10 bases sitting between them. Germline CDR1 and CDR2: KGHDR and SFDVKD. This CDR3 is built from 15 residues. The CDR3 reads CATSDDQWGTDTQYF. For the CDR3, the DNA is TGTGCCACCAGTGATGATCAATGGGGCACAGATACGCAGTATTTT.

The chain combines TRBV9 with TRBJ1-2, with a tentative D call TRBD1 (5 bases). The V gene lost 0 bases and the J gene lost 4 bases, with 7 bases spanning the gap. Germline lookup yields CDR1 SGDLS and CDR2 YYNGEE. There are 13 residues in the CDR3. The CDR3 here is CASSVGQGYGYTF. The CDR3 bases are TGTGCCAGCAGCGTAGGGCAGGGCTATGGCTACACCTTC.

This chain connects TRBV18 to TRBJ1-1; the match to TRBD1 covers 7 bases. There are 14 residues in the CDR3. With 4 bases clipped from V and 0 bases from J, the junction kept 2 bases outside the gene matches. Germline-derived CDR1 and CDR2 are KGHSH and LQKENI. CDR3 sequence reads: CASSLQGLNTEAFF. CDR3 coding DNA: TGTGCCAGCTCACTACAGGGGCTGAACACTGAAGCTTTCTTT.

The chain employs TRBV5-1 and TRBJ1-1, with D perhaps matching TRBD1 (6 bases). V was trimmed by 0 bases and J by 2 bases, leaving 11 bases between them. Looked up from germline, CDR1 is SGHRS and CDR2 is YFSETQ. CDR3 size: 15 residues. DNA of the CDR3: TGCGCCAGCAGCTTGGAGGGCAGGGGAAACACTGAAGCTTTCTTT. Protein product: CASSLEGRGNTEAFF.

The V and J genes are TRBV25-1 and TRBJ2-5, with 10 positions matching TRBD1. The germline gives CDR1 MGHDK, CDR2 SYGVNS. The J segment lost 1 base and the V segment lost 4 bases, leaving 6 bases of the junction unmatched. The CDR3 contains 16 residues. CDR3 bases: TGTGCCAGCAGTGGGTCCGACAGGGGGCGCCAAGAGACCCAGTACTTC. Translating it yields CASSGSDRGRQETQYF.

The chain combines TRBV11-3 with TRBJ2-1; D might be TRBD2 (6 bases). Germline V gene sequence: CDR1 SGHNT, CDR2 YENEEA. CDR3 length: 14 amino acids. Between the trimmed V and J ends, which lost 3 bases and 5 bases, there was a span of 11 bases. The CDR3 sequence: CASSFAGMNNEQFF. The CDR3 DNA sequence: TGTGCCAGCAGCTTCGCGGGAATGAACAATGAGCAGTTCTTC. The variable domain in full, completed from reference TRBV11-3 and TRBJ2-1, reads EAGVVQSPRYKIIEKKQPVAFWCNPISGHNTLYWYLQNLGQGPELLIRYENEEAVDDSQLPKDRFSAERLKGVDSTLKIQPAELGDSAVYLCASSFAGMNNEQFFGPGTRLTVL.

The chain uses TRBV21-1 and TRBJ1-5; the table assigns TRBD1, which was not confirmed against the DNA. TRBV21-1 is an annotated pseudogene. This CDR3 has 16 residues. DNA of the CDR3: TGTGCCAGCAGCAAAGTGAGGGGGCTCAGCAATCAGCCCCAGCATTTT. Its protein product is CASSKVRGLSNQPQHF.

The CDR3 sequence: CASSVTSGGSGELFF. In nucleotides, the CDR3 is TGTGCCAGCAGCGTGACTAGCGGGGGCTCCGGGGAGCTGTTTTTT. J is TRBJ2-2 and V is TRBV13; 12 nucleotides agree with TRBD2. The germline V gene has CDR1 PRHDT and CDR2 FYEKMQ (reference sequence). The V and J ends lost 5 bases and 6 bases, in that order; junction bases with no gene match: 4. CDR3 length equals 15 residues.

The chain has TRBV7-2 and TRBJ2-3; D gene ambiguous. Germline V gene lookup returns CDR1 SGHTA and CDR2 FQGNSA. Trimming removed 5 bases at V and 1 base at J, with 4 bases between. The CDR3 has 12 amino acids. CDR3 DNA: TGTGCCAGCAGCCGGCGCACAGATACGCAGTATTTT. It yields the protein CASSRRTDTQYF.

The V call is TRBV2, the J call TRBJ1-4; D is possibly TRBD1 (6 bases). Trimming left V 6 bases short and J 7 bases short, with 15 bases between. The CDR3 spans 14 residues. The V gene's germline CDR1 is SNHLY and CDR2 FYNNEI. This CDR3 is CASRDPGHIEKLFF. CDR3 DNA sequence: TGTGCCAGCAGGGATCCGGGACATATTGAAAAACTGTTTTTT.

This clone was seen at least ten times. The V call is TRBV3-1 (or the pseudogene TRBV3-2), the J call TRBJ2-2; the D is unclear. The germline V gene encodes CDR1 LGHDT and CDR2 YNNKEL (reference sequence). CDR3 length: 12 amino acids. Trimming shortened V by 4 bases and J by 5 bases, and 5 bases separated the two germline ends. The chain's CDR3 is CASSLVTGELFF. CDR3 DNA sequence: TGTGCCAGCAGCCTGGTAACCGGGGAGCTGTTTTTT.

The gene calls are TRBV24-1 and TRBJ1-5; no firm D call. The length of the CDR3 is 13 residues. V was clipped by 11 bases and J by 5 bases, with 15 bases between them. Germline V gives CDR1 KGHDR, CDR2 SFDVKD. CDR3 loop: CASGSGADQPQHF. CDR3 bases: TGTGCCAGCGGGAGCGGAGCCGATCAGCCCCAGCATTTT.

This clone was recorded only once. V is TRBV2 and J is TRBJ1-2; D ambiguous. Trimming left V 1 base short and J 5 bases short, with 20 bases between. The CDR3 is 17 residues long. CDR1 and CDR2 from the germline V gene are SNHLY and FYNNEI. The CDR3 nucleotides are TGTGCCAGCAGTGAAGGGGGAATGGGCCCCCGGGAGTATGGCTACACCTTC. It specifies CASSEGGMGPREYGYTF.

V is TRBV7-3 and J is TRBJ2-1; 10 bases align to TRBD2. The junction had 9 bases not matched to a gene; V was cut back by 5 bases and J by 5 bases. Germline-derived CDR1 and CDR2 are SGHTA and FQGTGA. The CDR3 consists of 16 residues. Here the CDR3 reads CASSPDGTSVDNEQFF. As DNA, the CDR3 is TGTGCCAGCAGCCCCGACGGGACTAGCGTCGACAATGAGCAGTTCTTC.

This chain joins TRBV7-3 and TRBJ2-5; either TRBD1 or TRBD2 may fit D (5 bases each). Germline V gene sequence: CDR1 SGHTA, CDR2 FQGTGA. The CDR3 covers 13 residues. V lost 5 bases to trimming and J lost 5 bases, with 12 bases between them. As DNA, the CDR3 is TGTGCCAGCAGCCCGCAATGGGGGGAGACCCAGTACTTC. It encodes CASSPQWGETQYF.